The rows below give T cell receptor beta chains drawn from one sample of a study of post-analysis software for immune sequencing data. Using its own MiXCR run on the PCR reads, TCRdb lists one record per CDR3 protein. The table shows roughly 800,000 distinct CDR3 sequences, with 25% to 30% occurring only once. The sequencing input was blood. The receptors come from a girl aged 5-17 years with multiple sclerosis. The CDR3 runs from the conserved cysteine through the conserved F or W. A D gene is named only where the DNA matches it firmly. Size is stated for part of the rows, as once, few or many counts, or as a class when the clone is expanded.

length	size	J	V	D	DNA	CDR3
14	once	TRBJ2-1	TRBV24-1	NA	TGTGCCACCAGTGTGGGGTTTGGCGGTCAAGAGCAGTTCTTC	CATSVGFGGQEQFF
17	NA	TRBJ2-5	TRBV7-2	TRBD2	TGTGCCAGCAGCTTACGCAGGCTAGCGGGAGGAACCGATGAGCAGTACTTC	CASSLRRLAGGTDEQYF
13	few	TRBJ2-7	TRBV6-1	NA	TGTGCCAGCAGTGGTCACGCCACCTACGAGCAGTACTTC	CASSGHATYEQYF
15	NA	TRBJ1-6	TRBV4-3	NA	TGCGCCAGCAGCCAAGATGGACACGAGAATTCACCCCTCCACTTT	CASSQDGHENSPLHF
16	once	TRBJ2-7	TRBV10-3	NA	TGTGCCATCAGTGAGGGAGAGGTTTTCGCGGTGGACGAGCAGTACTTC	CAISEGEVFAVDEQYF
15	few	TRBJ2-1	TRBV5-1	NA	TGCGCCAGCAGCCCCTTCGAGGGCTCCTACAATGAGCAGTTCTTC	CASSPFEGSYNEQFF
14	NA	TRBJ1-2	TRBV9	NA	TGTGCCAGCGGCCTCGGGGACACCAACTATGGCTACACCTTC	CASGLGDTNYGYTF
13	few	TRBJ1-5	TRBV29-1	TRBD1	TGCAGCGTTCCGGGACAGAACAATCAGCCCCAGCATTTT	CSVPGQNNQPQHF
15	NA	TRBJ2-7	TRBV7-9	NA	TGTGCCAGCAACTCTCTAGGGAGGAGCTCCTACGAGCAGTACTTC	CASNSLGRSSYEQYF
13	few	TRBJ2-2	TRBV28	TRBD2	TGTGCCTCGGGAGGGGGAGAGGCCGGGGAGCTGTTTTTT	CASGGGEAGELFF
19	few	TRBJ2-3	TRBV20-1	TRBD2	TGCAGTGCTAGAGAGAGGCGGCCGACTAGCGGGGGTCTCACAGATACGCAGTATTTT	CSARERRPTSGGLTDTQYF
16	NA	TRBJ2-3	TRBV11-2	NA	TGTGCCAGCAGCTTAGATCTGTCCCGATTCGCAGATACGCAGTATTTT	CASSLDLSRFADTQYF
12	NA	TRBJ1-6	TRBV12-3/TRBV12-4	NA	TGTGCCAGCAGCCCCGACTCGCGCCGGCCCCACTTT	CASSPDSRRPHF
14	NA	TRBJ2-3	TRBV12-3/TRBV12-4	TRBD1	TGTGCCAGCACTAGGACAGGATACACAGATGCGCAGTATTTT	CASTRTGYTDAQYF
14	few	TRBJ1-1	TRBV29-1	TRBD1	TGCAGCGTTACCCCGGGACAGGTGAACACTGAAGCTTTCTTT	CSVTPGQVNTEAFF
15	NA	TRBJ2-5	TRBV6-2/TRBV6-3	NA	TGTGCCAGCAGTTCCCTGGGATCCTTGGGGGAGACCCAGTACTTC	CASSSLGSLGETQYF
13	NA	TRBJ2-7	TRBV5-6	NA	TGTGCCAGCAGCTTGCCAGTCTCCTACGAGCAGTACTTC	CASSLPVSYEQYF
13	NA	TRBJ2-2	TRBV7-9	NA	TGTGCCAGCAGCTTCGGAGGGATAGGGGAGCTGTTTTTT	CASSFGGIGELFF
16	few	TRBJ2-2	TRBV7-2	NA	TGTGCCAGCAGCTCCGGGGGATTCGCGAACACCGGGGAGCTGTTTTTT	CASSSGGFANTGELFF
14	few	TRBJ1-2	TRBV15	TRBD1	TGTGCCACCACTCCAGAGGGGGCGGACTATGGCTACACCTTC	CATTPEGADYGYTF